This T cell receptor (beta chain) was observed in a study of shared clonotypes between healthy human individuals (TCRdb year 2020). The study in broad terms: Two women and a few men aged 18 to 49 years were included in the cohort. For each donor, CD4 naive and CD4 memory were each run on three plates, CD8 naive on two plates, and CD8 memory on one plate. To estimate repertoire size and how much clonotype sharing occurs between individuals, the study deeply sequenced the blood TCR repertoires of 5 or 6 healthy adults. Libraries were prepared and TCR repertoires were sequenced by different laboratories using diverse techniques, in order to increase sequencing depth and limit assay-specific biases. Per donor, leukapheresis produced somewhere between about 0.9 and 9.5 billion PBMCs.

Note on this clone: The antigen this receptor binds is unknown. Qualities for individual bases were not recorded, and no much larger clone is one base off.

CDR3 length: 15 amino acids, cysteine to phenylalanine. The read is trimmed to its CDR3 DNA, 45 bases read in frame from base 1. V is pared back by 2 bases and J by 4 bases, with 16 bases lying between the germline termini. Via the germline V gene, CDR1 is SGDLS and CDR2 YYNGEE. Using the deep immunoSEQ assay, multiplex PCR amplified TCR CDR3 regions from genomic DNA. Extracted genomic DNA from each cell subset was spread evenly across all wells of several immunoSEQ 96-well plates, with each plate serving as a replicate. Each replicate PCR for sorted subsets received 200 ng genomic DNA, equal to about 29,000 T cell genomes. The purified libraries were quantified using a Qubit 3.0 fluorometer, sized with a Bioanalyzer 2100, and then quantified again using the KAPA Library Quantification kit. Each immunoSEQ 96-well plate was sequenced on its own single-read 150-cycle Illumina NextSeq 550 flow cell. The study's processing was this. Because only junctional sequences without quality scores were contained in the immunoSEQ output, filtering matching that applied to full-length reads could not be performed. Sequences were annotated with PyIR, a Python wrapper for IgBLAST v1.9, and V/J genes and CDR3 were assigned using IMGT germline references. Reads with weak V/J assignments (E-value above 1e-6), missing CDR3, stop codons, out-of-frame junctions, or ambiguous translated residues were removed. V3J clonotypes were defined by identical inferred V gene, J gene, and CDR3 amino acid sequence. The percentage overlap between two repertoires was calculated by dividing the number of shared unique clonotypes by the size of the smaller repertoire. Repertoire richness was assessed with RTK rarefaction, the Chao1 estimator, and Recon v2.1 estimates of unobserved clonotypes. OLGA was used to compute generation probabilities for all TCRbeta clonotypes that the gDNA method yielded from a few donors. The immuneACCESS repertoire file appears here via TCRdb, limited to in-frame rearrangements. These files lack a portion of the clones; in checked studies, under half of the deficit traces to unresolved V genes, and the cause of the others is not known. V, J and clone size are those of that table, while D and trimming were read from the DNA. The sample data list 600,000 to 750,000 clones, and about two thirds of these were observed just once. The ten largest clonotypes hold about 1.7% of the sample.

Beyond this particular receptor, the publication reports: Sampling was restricted to blood, and TCR repertoires in tissue are likely to differ from TCR repertoires in blood. Pairwise subsampling indicated that sequencing depth was expected to affect the degree of clonotype sharing among donors. Rarefaction of sorted-subset datasets indicated incomplete sequencing despite the large sequencing depth. The small number of donors limited the genetic and exposure-history diversity represented. Clonotypes shared by all four sorted-subset donors showed higher generation probabilities than non-shared clonotypes. When several donors were compared, the shared fraction of clonotypes was 5% to 6.5% for naive CD4, 3.5% for naive CD8, roughly 2.5% for memory CD4, and about 0.36% for memory CD8. Naive subsets generally had larger estimated clonotype richness than memory subsets did.

The donors were healthy, HIV-negative adults who had no recently reported acute infections or vaccinations. Only Caucasian adults living in Nashville, Tennessee, USA were represented among the donors. Magnetic negative selection was used to enrich CD4+ T cells, after which naive cells were positively selected on CD45RA and the negative fraction became the memory subset. Blood was collected by leukapheresis, and PBMCs were isolated by Ficoll-Histopaque density gradient centrifugation and then cryopreserved in liquid nitrogen vapor phase. Analytical flow cytometry was used to check the purity and quantity of every magnetically sorted T cell population. Genomic DNA was isolated from each sorted fraction and quantified by UV absorbance on a Nanodrop 2000c.

The sequencing sample was made of memory CD4+ T cells sorted from blood. The cell subset or site label, read with the paper, signifies: CD45RA-negative fraction. The chain is encoded by TRBV9 joined to TRBJ2-7; no confident D gene assignment can be made. The sequence came from a woman aged 30 to 39 in good health. The CDR3 in this case is CASSVQDVGRYEQYF. The nucleotides read TGTGCCAGCAGCGTGCAGGACGTAGGACGATACGAGCAGTACTTC.